Only a few counts were recorded for the clone carrying this TCR beta chain. Its antigen is currently unknown. Participants with hyperthyroidism, aged 18 to 65, were newly diagnosed with under 2 months' duration. Uncontrolled infections, other autoimmune diseases, pregnancy or lactation barred patients from enrollment. The authors diagnosed from clinical symptoms, serum thyroxine, TRAb, thyroid ultrasound and orbital computed tomography. TCR beta CDR3 regions were amplified from RNA transcripts. HTBI primers were employed in first-round RT-PCR, then a second-round multiplex PCR followed. TCRdb ran MiXCR on the multiplex PCR reads and lists one entry per CDR3 protein. The table lists around 1.1 million distinct CDR3 sequences, about 36% of them singletons. The CDR3 is made up of 17 amino acids. The V end was cut by 0 bases, the J end by 8 bases, with 19 bases between. Germline CDR1 MNHNS, CDR2 SASEGT.

The sample comes from a study of Graves' ophthalmopathy and Graves' hyperthyroidism. General observations from the study: Thyroid clonotypes that were expanded above 0.001 frequency mostly also appeared in blood.

This sequence joins TRBV6-1 and TRBJ1-4; D possibly corresponds to TRBD1 (5 bases). The sequencing sample was made of peripheral blood or thyroid tissue (not recorded which). This clonotype originated in an adult man with Graves' hyperthyroidism. The CDR3 region has the DNA TGTGCCAGCAGTGAAGCGCTATACGGGGCGACGGGCGAAAAACTGTTTTTT. Translated: CASSEALYGATGEKLFF.